Listed below are T cell receptor beta chains from one sample, sequenced in a study of technical replicates of blood from a handful of donors. Using immunoSEQ multiplex PCR, the repertoire was profiled, and TCRdb retains in-frame clones only, with some absent. This sample has tens of thousands of clones, with about nine tenths found just once. Sample: T cells isolated from PBMCs. The receptor set was obtained from a human donor in good health. Each CDR3 is given with its conserved first and last residue. The D gene is left open where the match is weak. Size values are once, few and many counts, or a class for expanded clones, and some rows have none.

TRBJ2-3	TRBV29-1	.	TRBD1	CSVAVGQRTDTQYF	TGCAGCGTCGCTGTGGGACAGAGAACAGATACGCAGTATTTT
TRBJ2-5	TRBV12-5	.	.	CASGNRAGETQYF	TGTGCTAGTGGTAACAGGGCTGGGGAGACCCAGTACTTC
TRBJ2-7	TRBV5-1	.	TRBD1	CASSLGQAPYEQYF	TGCGCCAGCAGCTTAGGACAGGCGCCCTACGAGCAGTACTTC
TRBJ2-7	TRBV4-1	.	TRBD2	CASSLIPGLENEQYF	TGCGCCAGCAGCCTAATACCGGGACTAGAAAACGAGCAGTACTTC
TRBJ1-2	TRBV2	.	.	CASRTTGFHGYTF	TGTGCCAGCAGAACGACTGGGTTCCATGGCTACACCTTC
TRBJ2-7	TRBV9	.	.	CASSVATENYEQYF	TGTGCCAGCAGCGTAGCTACAGAGAACTACGAGCAGTACTTC
TRBJ1-2	TRBV7-8	.	.	CASSQHQGPSYGYTF	TGTGCCAGCAGCCAGCACCAGGGCCCCTCCTATGGCTACACCTTC
TRBJ2-7	TRBV5-1	.	.	CASSLAGSGYEQYF	TGCGCCAGCAGCTTGGCCGGTAGCGGCTACGAGCAGTACTTC
TRBJ2-3	TRBV7-9	.	.	CASSLARQRTDTQYF	TGTGCCAGCAGCTTGGCTAGACAGAGAACAGATACGCAGTATTTT
TRBJ2-2	TRBV2	.	TRBD1	CASSVMGQENTGELFF	TGTGCCAGCAGTGTCATGGGACAGGAGAACACCGGGGAGCTGTTTTTT
TRBJ2-7	TRBV29-1	.	TRBD1	CSVERDRGLAAGPYEQYF	TGCAGCGTTGAGCGCGACAGGGGGCTTGCCGCGGGACCCTACGAGCAGTACTTC
TRBJ1-1	TRBV5-1	.	.	CASSLDPGNTEAFF	TGCGCCAGCAGCTTGGATCCGGGAAACACTGAAGCTTTCTTT
TRBJ1-1	TRBV6-5	once	.	CASSYLGQKNTEAFF	TGTGCCAGCAGTTACTTAGGACAGAAGAACACTGAAGCTTTCTTT
TRBJ1-1	TRBV29-1	.	.	CSGTGGWGMNTEAFF	TGCAGCGGAACCGGGGGTTGGGGCATGAACACTGAAGCTTTCTTT
TRBJ1-1	TRBV7-9	.	.	CASNVVEVSEAFF	TGTGCCAGCAACGTCGTGGAGGTTTCTGAAGCTTTCTTT
TRBJ2-7	TRBV6-1	.	.	CASSPHRAAYYEQYF	TGTGCCAGCAGTCCCCACAGGGCCGCTTACTACGAGCAGTACTTC
TRBJ1-3	TRBV7-2	.	.	CASSFPGSGNTIYF	TGTGCCAGCAGCTTTCCAGGGTCTGGAAACACCATATATTTT
TRBJ2-7	TRBV7-8	.	TRBD2	CASSLGTGTSGSYEQYF	TGTGCCAGCAGCTTAGGTACCGGGACTAGCGGCTCCTACGAGCAGTACTTC
TRBJ2-1	TRBV11-3	.	TRBD2	CASSSVLAGGPGEQFF	TGTGCCAGCAGCTCCGTACTAGCGGGAGGGCCGGGTGAGCAGTTCTTC
TRBJ2-3	TRBV5-5	.	TRBD2	CASSLRGLAGDTDTQYF	TGTGCCAGCAGCCTCCGCGGACTAGCGGGAGACACAGATACGCAGTATTTT
TRBJ1-5	TRBV6-4	.	TRBD1	CASSRTGNQPQHF	TGTGCCAGCAGTAGGACAGGGAATCAGCCCCAGCATTTT
TRBJ2-5	TRBV5-5	.	.	CASSLVLYQETQYF	TGTGCCAGCAGCTTGGTTTTATACCAAGAGACCCAGTACTTC
TRBJ1-2	TRBV19	.	.	CATRVNYGYTF	TGTGCCACGAGGGTTAACTATGGCTACACCTTC
TRBJ2-4	TRBV27	once	TRBD2	CASSLSGLALPKNIQYF	TGTGCCAGCAGTTTATCGGGACTAGCGTTACCCAAAAACATTCAGTACTTC
TRBJ1-6	TRBV4-1	.	TRBD1	CASSQVIRTGNSPLHF	TGCGCCAGCAGCCAAGTCATCCGGACAGGGAATTCACCCCTCCACTTT
TRBJ1-3	TRBV5-5	.	.	CASSSTGDSGNTIYF	TGTGCCAGCAGCTCAACCGGGGACTCTGGAAACACCATATATTTT
TRBJ1-6	TRBV5-1	once	.	CASSLQGQDSPLHF	TGCGCCAGCAGCTTGCAGGGTCAGGATTCACCCCTCCACTTT
TRBJ2-7	TRBV7-6	.	TRBD1	CASTLGQGHYEQYF	TGTGCCAGCACCCTCGGACAGGGACACTACGAGCAGTACTTC
TRBJ2-2	TRBV2	.	.	CASSAQGTNTGELFF	TGTGCCAGCAGTGCACAGGGAACCAACACCGGGGAGCTGTTTTTT
TRBJ2-2	TRBV19	.	.	CASSIALAGTGELFF	TGTGCCAGTAGTATCGCTCTGGCGGGAACCGGGGAGCTGTTTTTT
TRBJ2-1	TRBV15	.	TRBD2	CATSREPTSRFQFF	TGTGCCACCAGCAGAGAGCCGACTAGCCGATTTCAGTTCTTC
TRBJ1-5	TRBV19	.	.	CASSYPDGAWQPQHF	TGTGCCAGTAGTTATCCCGACGGAGCCTGGCAGCCCCAGCATTTT
TRBJ2-1	TRBV5-6	.	.	CASLDRLRASQEQFF	TGTGCCAGCCTCGACAGGTTAAGGGCCTCTCAGGAGCAGTTCTTC
TRBJ2-7	TRBV7-9	.	.	CASSPRPSSYEQYF	TGTGCCAGCAGCCCGCGCCCGAGCTCCTACGAGCAGTACTTC
TRBJ2-7	TRBV9	.	.	CASSATGGTGREQYF	TGTGCCAGCAGCGCAACCGGGGGAACAGGCCGGGAGCAGTACTTC
TRBJ1-5	TRBV28	.	.	CASRQDRGSNQPQHF	TGTGCCAGCAGGCAGGACAGAGGAAGCAATCAGCCCCAGCATTTT
TRBJ2-7	TRBV28	.	.	CASSLWSPSAGPGSYEQYF	TGTGCCAGCAGTTTATGGTCTCCATCTGCGGGGCCGGGTTCTTACGAGCAGTACTTC
TRBJ1-3	TRBV7-7	few	.	CASSSLPPYSTGNTIYF	TGTGCCAGCAGCTCTCTTCCCCCCTATTCCACCGGAAACACCATATATTTT
TRBJ2-7	TRBV14	.	TRBD2	CASSQGGLAGWWWGTYEQYF	TGTGCCAGCAGCCAAGGAGGACTAGCGGGATGGTGGTGGGGGACCTACGAGCAGTACTTC
TRBJ1-4	TRBV14	once	.	CASSRAQIREKLFF	TGTGCCAGCAGCCGGGCTCAAATTCGAGAAAAACTGTTTTTT
TRBJ1-1	TRBV6-6	.	.	CASRRGRLNTEAFF	TGTGCCAGCAGGAGAGGGCGGCTGAACACTGAAGCTTTCTTT
TRBJ1-1	TRBV5-1	.	TRBD1	CASSLEDRGPEAFF	TGCGCCAGCAGCCTAGAAGACAGGGGACCTGAAGCTTTCTTT
TRBJ1-2	TRBV4-1	once	TRBD1	CASSLPTGTAYGYTF	TGCGCCAGCAGCCTCCCGACCGGGACAGCCTATGGCTACACCTTC
TRBJ2-7	TRBV6-5	.	.	CASWARWGEWEQYF	TGTGCCAGTTGGGCGCGATGGGGGGAGTGGGAGCAGTACTTC
TRBJ2-3	TRBV7-2	.	TRBD2	CASSSSPSGYTDTQYF	TGTGCCAGCAGCTCAAGTCCTAGCGGATACACAGATACGCAGTATTTT
TRBJ2-7	TRBV15	once	TRBD1	CATSPGTDFYEQYF	TGTGCCACCAGCCCCGGGACAGACTTCTACGAGCAGTACTTC
TRBJ1-5	TRBV6-5	.	.	CASRATAEAQPQHF	TGTGCCAGCAGAGCGACAGCAGAAGCTCAGCCCCAGCATTTT
TRBJ2-7	TRBV20-1	.	.	CSARREEQYF	TGCAGTGCTAGAAGGGAGGAGCAGTACTTC
TRBJ2-7	TRBV28	once	TRBD2	CASRSRGRAAHEQYF	TGTGCCAGCAGGTCACGCGGGAGGGCCGCCCACGAGCAGTACTTC
TRBJ1-1	TRBV14	.	TRBD1	CASSRRGRLTEAFF	TGTGCCAGCAGCCGGAGGGGGCGCTTAACTGAAGCTTTCTTT
TRBJ2-5	TRBV29-1	.	.	CSARNQGETQYF	TGCAGCGCAAGAAATCAGGGGGAGACCCAGTACTTC
TRBJ2-3	TRBV5-1	.	.	CASSLYGQTATDTQYF	TGCGCCAGCAGCTTGTATGGACAAACGGCAACAGATACGCAGTATTTT
TRBJ2-1	TRBV6-1	.	.	CASSPFRGRGNEQFF	TGTGCCAGCAGTCCCTTCAGGGGACGAGGCAATGAGCAGTTCTTC